Detailed here is one T cell receptor (beta chain). What it binds is unknown. This sample was included in a study of shared clonotypes between healthy human individuals. Study-level findings and limits: Relative to memory subsets, naive subsets generally showed larger estimated richness.

Naive CD8 cells lacked CD45RO and underwent positive selection for CCR7, leaving out terminally differentiated effector memory CD45RA+ cells. Donors had no recently reported acute infections or vaccinations and were HIV-negative. Produced via immunoSEQ multiplex PCR; TCRdb's table is partial and in-frame only. The sample lists hundreds of thousands of clones, roughly 92% occurring once. The source is a man younger than 45 in good health. Material: naive CD8+ T cells sorted from blood.

Here the CDR3 reads CASSSNRLDREHQPQHF. For the CDR3, the DNA is TGTGCCAGCAGTTCTAACCGACTGGACAGGGAGCATCAGCCCCAGCATTTT. The V gene is TRBV28, the J gene TRBJ1-5; 8 nucleotides align to TRBD1. The CDR3 is made up of 17 amino acids. With V trimmed by 4 bases and J by 5 bases, 13 bases remained unmatched. CDR1 and CDR2 (germline): MDHEN, SYDVKM.